This T cell receptor beta chain was captured in a study of neurological immune-mediated disorders. Study-wide points: None of the CDR3 amino acid sequences in expanded clones turned up in more than one subject, which points to private repertoires in all groups.

The CDR3 consists of 13 residues. Between the trimmed V and J ends, which lost 1 base and 2 bases, there was a span of 5 bases. Germline CDR1 reads KGHSH; CDR2 reads LQKENI. Documented time point: longitudinal time-point 3. This clonotype was counted at least ten times. Its antigen is not identified. A single record per CDR3 protein comes from TCRdb applying MiXCR to the 5' RACE reads. The table has approximately 89,000 distinct CDR3 sequences, 3.5% to 5.5% seen once; the top ten hold 5.7%. Input material: PBMCs. This sequence was found in a woman in her fifties or sixties with multiple sclerosis. The chain employs TRBV18 and TRBJ2-5; D gene ambiguous. The CDR3 coding sequence is TGTGCCAGCTCACCACAAAGTCAAGAGACCCAGTACTTC. Its protein is CASSPQSQETQYF.